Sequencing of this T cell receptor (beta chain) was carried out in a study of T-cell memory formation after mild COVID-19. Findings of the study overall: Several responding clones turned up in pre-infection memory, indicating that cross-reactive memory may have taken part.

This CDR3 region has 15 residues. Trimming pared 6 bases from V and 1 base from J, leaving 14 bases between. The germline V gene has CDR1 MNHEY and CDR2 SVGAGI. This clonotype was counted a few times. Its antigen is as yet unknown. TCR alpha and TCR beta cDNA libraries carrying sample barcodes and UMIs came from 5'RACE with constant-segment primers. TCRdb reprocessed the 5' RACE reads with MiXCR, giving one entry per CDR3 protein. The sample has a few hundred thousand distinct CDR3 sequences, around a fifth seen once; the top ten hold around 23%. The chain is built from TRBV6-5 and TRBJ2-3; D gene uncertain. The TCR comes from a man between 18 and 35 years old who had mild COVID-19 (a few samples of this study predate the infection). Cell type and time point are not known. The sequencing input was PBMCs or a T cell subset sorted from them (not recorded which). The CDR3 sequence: CASRLIGVGTDTQYF. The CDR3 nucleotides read TGTGCCAGCAGACTTATTGGGGTGGGCACAGATACGCAGTATTTT.